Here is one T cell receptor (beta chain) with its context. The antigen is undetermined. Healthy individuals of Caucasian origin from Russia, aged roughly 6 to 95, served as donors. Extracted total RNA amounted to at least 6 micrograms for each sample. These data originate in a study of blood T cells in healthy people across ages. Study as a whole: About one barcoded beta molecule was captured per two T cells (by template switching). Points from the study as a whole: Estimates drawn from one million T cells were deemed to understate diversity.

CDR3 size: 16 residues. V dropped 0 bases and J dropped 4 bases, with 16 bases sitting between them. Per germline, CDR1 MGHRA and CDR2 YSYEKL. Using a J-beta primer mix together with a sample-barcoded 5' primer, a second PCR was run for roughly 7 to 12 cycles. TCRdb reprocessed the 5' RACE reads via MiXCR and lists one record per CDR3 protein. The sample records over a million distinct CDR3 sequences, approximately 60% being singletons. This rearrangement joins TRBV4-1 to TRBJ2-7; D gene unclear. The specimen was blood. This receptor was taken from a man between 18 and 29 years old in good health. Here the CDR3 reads CASSQDPFSDQYEQYF. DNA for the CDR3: TGCGCCAGCAGCCAAGATCCCTTCTCGGATCAGTACGAGCAGTACTTC.